The rows below give T cell receptor beta chains drawn from one sample of a study of Graves' ophthalmopathy and Graves' hyperthyroidism. In TCRdb, the multiplex PCR reads were re-called with MiXCR into one record per CDR3 protein. The sample has about 370,000 distinct CDR3 sequences; around 16% are singletons. The sequencing input was peripheral blood. The source of these receptors is a woman under 30 with Graves' ophthalmopathy. Each CDR3 is given with its conserved first and last residue. D genes are given only for firm matches. Clone size appears in some rows only: once, few, many, or a class for an expanded clone.

CDR3nt	CDR3aa	abundance	j_gene	v_gene	d_gene
TGTGCCAGCAGCGCCCCAAAAGGGACGCCCTCTGGCTACACCTTC	CASSAPKGTPSGYTF	many	TRBJ1-2	TRBV9	.
TGTGCCACCGGCGGGTCTTCGGTTACCGGGGAGCTGTTTTTT	CATGGSSVTGELFF	once	TRBJ2-2	TRBV7-2	.
TGCAGTGGATTTATGGATTCCTACGAGCAGTACTTC	CSGFMDSYEQYF	many	TRBJ2-7	TRBV20-1	.
TGTGCCAGCAGTTTAAATGCGGGAGGGGCCAAAAACATTCAGTACTTC	CASSLNAGGAKNIQYF	many	TRBJ2-4	TRBV12-3/TRBV12-4	TRBD2
TGCAGTGCTAGCTTGGGTAGCAATCAGCCCCAGCATTTT	CSASLGSNQPQHF	many	TRBJ1-5	TRBV20-1	.
TGTGCCAGCAGCCAAGACCCACATTGGGGCGGGAACATTCAGTACTTC	CASSQDPHWGGNIQYF	many	TRBJ2-4	TRBV14	.
TGCGCCAGCTCTGGGGGAGAGACCCAGTACTTC	CASSGGETQYF	many	TRBJ2-5	TRBV5-1	.
TGTGCCAGCACCGAAGGGGAAGAAGTCAGGAGATACCAAGAGACCCAGTACTTC	CASTEGEEVRRYQETQYF	many	TRBJ2-5	TRBV7-6	.
TGTGCCAGCAGCTTGCCATCGGTAAGCTCCTACGAGCAGTACTTC	CASSLPSVSSYEQYF	many	TRBJ2-7	TRBV5-4	.
TGTGCCAGCAGTTACGGGATGGGAGGGGCGCCCCTCCACTTT	CASSYGMGGAPLHF	many	TRBJ1-6	TRBV6-5	.
TGTGCCATAGGGGGTAACTTTAGGAACACTGAAGCTTTCTTT	CAIGGNFRNTEAFF	many	TRBJ1-1	TRBV12-3/TRBV12-4	.
TGTGCCAGCAGTTTTGGTGGCGGGGGCGAGCAGTACTTC	CASSFGGGGEQYF	many	TRBJ2-7	TRBV12-3/TRBV12-4	TRBD2
TGCAGTGCTAGGTCCAGGGATATGAACACTGAAGCTTTCTTT	CSARSRDMNTEAFF	many	TRBJ1-1	TRBV20-1	.
TGTGCCAGCAGCACCCAATCGGGGGTGAACTATGGCTACACCTTC	CASSTQSGVNYGYTF	few	TRBJ1-2	TRBV7-2	.
TGTGCCAGCAGCTTACCCATTCGGGAGCAGTACTTC	CASSLPIREQYF	.	TRBJ2-7	TRBV7-8	.
TGCGCCAGCAGCTTAGACAGGGGGCGCAAGAACACTGAAGCTTTCTTT	CASSLDRGRKNTEAFF	.	TRBJ1-1	TRBV5-1	TRBD1
TGTGCCAGCAGAGGGTTCGCGAACACTGAAGCTTTCTTT	CASRGFANTEAFF	many	TRBJ1-1	TRBV28	.
TGTGCCAGCAAACGACAGGAGAATTCACCCCTCCACTTT	CASKRQENSPLHF	.	TRBJ1-6	TRBV25-1	.
TGTGCCTGGAGTGTACACGGGGGCTTCGCTGAAGCTTTCTTT	CAWSVHGGFAEAFF	many	TRBJ1-1	TRBV30	.
TGCGCCAGCAGTGACGGGTCCATGAACACTGAAGCTTTCTTT	CASSDGSMNTEAFF	many	TRBJ1-1	TRBV10-2	.
TGCAGTGCCCTAAGGGGGAGGACAGGGCAAGAGCAGTACTTC	CSALRGRTGQEQYF	many	TRBJ2-7	TRBV20-1	TRBD1
TGTGCCACCAGTGAGGGCTTGAGCAATCAGCCCCAGCATTTT	CATSEGLSNQPQHF	many	TRBJ1-5	TRBV15	.
TGTGCCAGCAGTTTCCACCCGCCCCGAACCAAAGAGACCCAGTACTTC	CASSFHPPRTKETQYF	many	TRBJ2-5	TRBV12-3/TRBV12-4	.
TGTGCCAGCATGAAAGCGGGAGGGCGATACGAGCAGTACTTC	CASMKAGGRYEQYF	.	TRBJ2-7	TRBV6-1	TRBD2
TGTGCCAGCAGCTTGTTTGTAGGGGGAGAAGAGACCCAGTACTTC	CASSLFVGGEETQYF	.	TRBJ2-5	TRBV7-9	.
TGTGCCAGCAGCGGACTAGCGGGGGAGATCCAGTACTTC	CASSGLAGEIQYF	many	TRBJ2-5	TRBV7-2	TRBD2
TGTGCCAGCAGCTTAGTGGCAGCAATGAACACTGAAGCTTTCTTT	CASSLVAAMNTEAFF	many	TRBJ1-1	TRBV7-2	.
TGTGCCAGCAGTTATCGTGGACAGGGCACAGATACGCAGTATTTT	CASSYRGQGTDTQYF	.	TRBJ2-3	TRBV6-5	TRBD1
TGCAGCGTTCAGGCCGGGACACCCGGCTACACAGATACGCAGTATTTT	CSVQAGTPGYTDTQYF	many	TRBJ2-3	TRBV29-1	.
TGTGCCAGCAGCCTCTCCCTGGTGCCAGGGGGGGCCCAGTACTTC	CASSLSLVPGGAQYF	many	TRBJ2-5	TRBV7-8	.
TGCAGTGCCCCACACATCGGACAAAGCAATCAGCCCCAGCATTTT	CSAPHIGQSNQPQHF	few	TRBJ1-5	TRBV20-1	.
TGTGCCAGCACGGCCAACGACGAGCAGTACTTC	CASTANDEQYF	.	TRBJ2-7	TRBV7-9	.
TGTGCCAGCAGTCCAAGGGACAGGCCGGTTGAAGCTTTCTTT	CASSPRDRPVEAFF	many	TRBJ1-1	TRBV27	TRBD1
TGCAGTGCTAGAGACAGGGGGCCAACCGGGGAGCTGTTTTTT	CSARDRGPTGELFF	many	TRBJ2-2	TRBV20-1	TRBD1
TGTGCCAGCAGTACTTTAAATAGCGGGGGGGCCTGGGAGCAGTACTTC	CASSTLNSGGAWEQYF	many	TRBJ2-7	TRBV28	TRBD2
TGTGCCAGCACCCGCGAGGGGGCGAAACCTGAAGCTTTCTTT	CASTREGAKPEAFF	many	TRBJ1-1	TRBV5-5	TRBD1
TGTGCCAGCAGCGTGGGCGGAACGAACACTGAAGCTTTCTTT	CASSVGGTNTEAFF	many	TRBJ1-1	TRBV9	.
TGTGCCAGCAGCTCGGCCCGGACCAACACTGAAGCTTTCTTT	CASSSARTNTEAFF	many	TRBJ1-1	TRBV7-9	.
TGTGCCAGCAGCCGGAAGGGTGCCAGGGCGGGAAACACCATATATTTT	CASSRKGARAGNTIYF	many	TRBJ1-3	TRBV12-3/TRBV12-4	.
TGTGCCAGCAGCCCGGGACACAATATGAACACTGAAGCTTTCTTT	CASSPGHNMNTEAFF	many	TRBJ1-1	TRBV7-2	.
TGTGCCAGCTCACCCCTCGGAAAACCTAGCGGGGTCTCCTACGAGCAGTACTTC	CASSPLGKPSGVSYEQYF	.	TRBJ2-7	TRBV18	TRBD2
TGTGCCAGCAGTTACTCGTCGGTAGAAGAGACCCAGTACTTC	CASSYSSVEETQYF	many	TRBJ2-5	TRBV6-2/TRBV6-3	.
TGTGCCAGCAGCTTTGGGGACAGGGGCTACGAGCAGTACTTC	CASSFGDRGYEQYF	many	TRBJ2-7	TRBV7-2	TRBD1
TGTGCCAGCAGCTTAAGGGAGGGTCCAAGGCCCCAGCATTTT	CASSLREGPRPQHF	many	TRBJ1-5	TRBV7-2	.
TGTGCCAGCAAATCTCCCGGGACACTAGAGCAGTACTTC	CASKSPGTLEQYF	many	TRBJ2-7	TRBV6-2/TRBV6-3	.
TGTGCCACCGGGAGGCCCTACGAGCAGTACTTC	CATGRPYEQYF	.	TRBJ2-7	TRBV6-1	TRBD2
TGTGCCAGCAGCCCGGGACAGGCTAACACTGAAGCTTTCTTT	CASSPGQANTEAFF	many	TRBJ1-1	TRBV12-3/TRBV12-4	TRBD1
TGTGCCAGCAGTTTCAAGACTAGCGGGGGCTACAATGAGCAGTTCTTC	CASSFKTSGGYNEQFF	many	TRBJ2-1	TRBV6-5	TRBD2
TGTGCCAGCAGCTTAACGGTAGGGTCCAACACTGAAGCTTTCTTT	CASSLTVGSNTEAFF	few	TRBJ1-1	TRBV7-2	.
TGTGCCAGCAGTTACTCACACCAAGAGACCCAGTACTTC	CASSYSHQETQYF	many	TRBJ2-5	TRBV6-5	.
TGTGCCAGCAGCTTGGGGTCCCTAGCGGGAGGCGGGGAGCTGTTTTTT	CASSLGSLAGGGELFF	many	TRBJ2-2	TRBV5-5	TRBD2
TGTGCCAGCAGTTTCCCACGGTTTGGGACAGGACTTACTAACTATGGCTACACCTTC	CASSFPRFGTGLTNYGYTF	many	TRBJ1-2	TRBV27	TRBD1
TGTGCCAGCAGCTCTAGGGGACAAATTAGCTCCTACGAGCAGTACTTC	CASSSRGQISSYEQYF	many	TRBJ2-7	TRBV11-2	.
TGTGCCAGCAGTGGACCCGGGACAGTTATGCTTAACACTGAAGCTTTCTTT	CASSGPGTVMLNTEAFF	many	TRBJ1-1	TRBV6-1	TRBD1
TGTGCCAGCAGCTTAGGGGGTATGCGGACTGAAGCTTTCTTT	CASSLGGMRTEAFF	.	TRBJ1-1	TRBV7-8	.